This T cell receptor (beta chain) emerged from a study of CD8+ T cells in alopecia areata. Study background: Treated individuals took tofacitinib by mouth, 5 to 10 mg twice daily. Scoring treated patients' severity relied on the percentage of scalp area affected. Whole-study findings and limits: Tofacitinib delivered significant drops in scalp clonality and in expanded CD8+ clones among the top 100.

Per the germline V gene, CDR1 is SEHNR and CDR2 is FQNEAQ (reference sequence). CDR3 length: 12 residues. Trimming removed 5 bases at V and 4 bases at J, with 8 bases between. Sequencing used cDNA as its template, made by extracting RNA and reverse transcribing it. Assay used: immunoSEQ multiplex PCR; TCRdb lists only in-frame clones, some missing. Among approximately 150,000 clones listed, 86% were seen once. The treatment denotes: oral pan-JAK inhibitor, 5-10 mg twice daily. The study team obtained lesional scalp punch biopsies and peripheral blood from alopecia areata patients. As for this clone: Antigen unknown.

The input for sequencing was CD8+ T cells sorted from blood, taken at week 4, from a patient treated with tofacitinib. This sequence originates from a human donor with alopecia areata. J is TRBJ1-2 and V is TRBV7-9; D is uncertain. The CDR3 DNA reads TGTGCCAGCAGCCCGACGGGCTATGGCTACACCTTC. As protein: CASSPTGYGYTF.